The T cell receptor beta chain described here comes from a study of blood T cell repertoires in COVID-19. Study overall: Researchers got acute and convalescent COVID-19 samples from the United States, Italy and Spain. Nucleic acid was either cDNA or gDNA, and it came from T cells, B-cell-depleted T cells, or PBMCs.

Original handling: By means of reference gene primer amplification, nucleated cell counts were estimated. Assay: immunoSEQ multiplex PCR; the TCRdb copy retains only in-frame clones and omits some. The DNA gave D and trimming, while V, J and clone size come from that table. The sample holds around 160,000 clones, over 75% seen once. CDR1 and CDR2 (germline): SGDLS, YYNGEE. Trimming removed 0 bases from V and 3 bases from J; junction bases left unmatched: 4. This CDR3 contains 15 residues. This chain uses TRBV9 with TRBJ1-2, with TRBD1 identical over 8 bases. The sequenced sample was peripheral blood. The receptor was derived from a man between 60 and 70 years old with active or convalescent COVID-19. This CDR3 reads CASSVEGRGHYGYTF. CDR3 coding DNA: TGTGCCAGCAGCGTAGAGGGCAGGGGGCACTATGGCTACACCTTC.